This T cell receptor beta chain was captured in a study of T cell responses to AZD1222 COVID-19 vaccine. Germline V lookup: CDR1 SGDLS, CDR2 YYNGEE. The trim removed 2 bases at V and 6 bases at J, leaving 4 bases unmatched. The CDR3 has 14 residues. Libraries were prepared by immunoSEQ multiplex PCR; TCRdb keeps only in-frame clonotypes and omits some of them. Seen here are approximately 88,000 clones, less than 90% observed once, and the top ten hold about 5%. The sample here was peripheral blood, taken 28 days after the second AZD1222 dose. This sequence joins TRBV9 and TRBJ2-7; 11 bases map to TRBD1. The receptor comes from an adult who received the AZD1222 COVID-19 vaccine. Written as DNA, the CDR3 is TGTGCCAGCAGCGTCGGACAGGGGGCCGGCGAGCAGTACTTC. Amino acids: CASSVGQGAGEQYF.